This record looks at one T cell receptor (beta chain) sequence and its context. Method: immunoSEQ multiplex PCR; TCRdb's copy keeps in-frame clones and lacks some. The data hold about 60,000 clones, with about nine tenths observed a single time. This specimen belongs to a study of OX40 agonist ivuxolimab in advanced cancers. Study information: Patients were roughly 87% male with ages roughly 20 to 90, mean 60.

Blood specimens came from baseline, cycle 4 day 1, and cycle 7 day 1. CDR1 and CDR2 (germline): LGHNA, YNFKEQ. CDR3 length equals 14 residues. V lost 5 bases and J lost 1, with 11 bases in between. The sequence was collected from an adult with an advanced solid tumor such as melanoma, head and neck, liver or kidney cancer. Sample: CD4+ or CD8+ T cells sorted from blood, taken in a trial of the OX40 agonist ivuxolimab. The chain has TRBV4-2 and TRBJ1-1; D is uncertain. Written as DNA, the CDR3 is TGTGCCAGCAGCTTGGATTCAGGGAACACTGAAGCTTTCTTT. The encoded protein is CASSLDSGNTEAFF.